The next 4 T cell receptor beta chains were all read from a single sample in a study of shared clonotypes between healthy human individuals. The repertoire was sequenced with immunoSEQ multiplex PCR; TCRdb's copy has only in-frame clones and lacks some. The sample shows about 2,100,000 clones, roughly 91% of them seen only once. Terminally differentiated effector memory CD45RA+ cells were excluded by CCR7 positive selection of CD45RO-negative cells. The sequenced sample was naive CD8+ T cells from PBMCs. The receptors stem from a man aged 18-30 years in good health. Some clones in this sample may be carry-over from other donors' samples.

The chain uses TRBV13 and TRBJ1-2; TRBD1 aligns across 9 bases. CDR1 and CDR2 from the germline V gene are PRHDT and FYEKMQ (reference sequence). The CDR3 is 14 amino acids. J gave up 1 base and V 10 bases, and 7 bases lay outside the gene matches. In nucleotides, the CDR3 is TGTGCCACATGGGGACAGGGCGATAACTATGGCTACACCTTC. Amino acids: CATWGQGDNYGYTF. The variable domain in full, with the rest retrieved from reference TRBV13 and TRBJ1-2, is AAGVIQSPRHLIKEKRETATLKCYPIPRHDTVYWYQQGPGQDPQFLISFYEKMQSDKGSIPDRFSAQQFSDYHSELNMSSLELGDSALYFCATWGQGDNYGYTFGSGTRLTVV.

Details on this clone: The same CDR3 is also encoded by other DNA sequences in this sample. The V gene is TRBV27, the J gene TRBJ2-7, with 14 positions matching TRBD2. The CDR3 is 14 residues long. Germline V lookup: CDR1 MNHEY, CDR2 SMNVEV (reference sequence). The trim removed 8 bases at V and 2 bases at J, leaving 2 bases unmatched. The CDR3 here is CASGLAGGPYEQYF. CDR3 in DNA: TGTGCCAGCGGACTAGCGGGAGGACCCTACGAGCAGTACTTC.

The CDR3 protein is CASSPRGGGGIPVYEQFF. DNA of the CDR3: TGTGCCAGCAGCCCTCGAGGGGGCGGCGGGATCCCCGTGTATGAGCAGTTCTTC. The chain couples TRBV7-9 to TRBJ2-1, with a possible D match to TRBD1 (7 bases). Germline V gives CDR1 SEHNR, CDR2 FQNEAQ (reference sequence). The CDR3 spans 18 residues. The V gene lost 5 bases and the J gene lost 8 bases, with 28 bases spanning the gap.

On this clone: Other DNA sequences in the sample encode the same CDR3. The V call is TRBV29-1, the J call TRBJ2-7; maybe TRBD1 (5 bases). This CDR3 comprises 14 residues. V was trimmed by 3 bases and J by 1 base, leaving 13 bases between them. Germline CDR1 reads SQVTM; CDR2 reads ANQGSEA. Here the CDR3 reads CSVETTGSSYEQYF. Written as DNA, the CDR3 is TGCAGCGTTGAGACAACAGGATCGTCCTACGAGCAGTACTTC.